This TCR beta chain was recovered during a study of tumor and adjacent non-tumor tissue in lung cancer. Study-level information: Patients were aged roughly 30 to 76, fewer than twelve men and 5 women, stage I to III. Samples averaged about 3.8 million productive TCRbeta reads each. Study-level points and caveats: Tumor repertoires had a smaller top 100 clone share than normal lung. TCR diversity was significantly greater in tumor than normal lung tissue.

Points on this clonotype: The antigen remains undetermined.

A modified ARM-PCR protocol with three rounds of nested PCR amplified TCRbeta. From the multiplex PCR reads, TCRdb called clonotypes with MiXCR, one entry per CDR3 protein. The sample contains some 100,000 distinct CDR3 sequences, around 80% of which appear only once. The V gene's germline CDR1 is SGHAT and CDR2 FQNNGV. CDR3 length: 16 residues. V was shortened by 9 bases and J by 2 bases, with 22 bases between the two germline ends. This sample's RNA came from whole unsorted tissue. Sequencing was done on a sample of lung tumor tissue. The clonotype comes from a woman aged 55-69 years with non-small cell lung cancer. V is TRBV11-2 and J is TRBJ2-5, with D possibly being TRBD2 (6 bases). As DNA, the CDR3 is TGTGCCAGAAGACGTACCCGAACCGGGGGTCAAGAGACCCAGTACTTC. It codes for CARRRTRTGGQETQYF.